What follows is one TCR beta chain and its context. Its antigen remains unknown. The CDR3 contains 17 residues. Germline V gives CDR1 MNHNY, CDR2 SVGAGI (reference sequence). V shed 2 bases, J shed 3 bases, and the junction held 10 bases outside the gene matches. These data originate in a study of T cell repertoires in cytomegalovirus infection. About the research overall: CMV epitopes in the study were HLA-C-restricted (recently identified) and HLA-B-restricted (well studied). Public TCR beta signatures were indicative of both CMV infection and a matching HLA type.

Study-wide results and caveats: Dominating the ex vivo response were TCR beta clonotypes that were CMV-specific and HLA-C-restricted. Totalled public TCR beta family frequency picked out people who carried CMV plus the relevant HLA.

Each CDR3 protein gets one entry after TCRdb re-called the reads with MiXCR. Of about 500,000 distinct CDR3 sequences listed, roughly a third are singletons. Sequenced here: cultured PBMCs, sampled from culture after CMV antigen stimulation. V gene TRBV6-6 combines with J gene TRBJ1-1; 9 nucleotides align to TRBD1. The sequence derives from a human donor in good health (CMV status not recorded). Some clones in this sample may be carry-over from other donors' samples. The CDR3 DNA follows: TGTGCCAGCAGTTACCCGCAGCGGACAGGGGAAGACACTGAAGCTTTCTTT. Translation gives CASSYPQRTGEDTEAFF.